These 11 T cell receptor beta chains came from one sample sequenced in a study of shared clonotypes between healthy human individuals. CD45RO-negative, CCR7-positively selected cells formed the naive CD8 fraction, excluding terminally differentiated effector memory CD45RA+ cells. Generated by immunoSEQ multiplex PCR, the TCRdb table keeps only in-frame clones and is missing some. The sample carries more than 2 million clones, about 95% recorded once. Sequenced sample: naive CD8+ T cells sorted from blood. These receptors were collected from a man younger than 35 in good health.

V usage is TRBV5-5 and J usage is TRBJ1-6; the D gene is possibly TRBD1 (6 bases). The CDR3 consists of 16 residues. Trimming removed 2 bases from V and 6 bases from J, with 15 bases in between. In germline, CDR1 is SGHKS, CDR2 YYEKEE (reference sequence). CDR3 bases: TGTGCCAGCAGCTTTGGGGGGCCGGGTTCTAATTCACCCCTCCACTTT. This gives the protein CASSFGGPGSNSPLHF.

This chain links TRBV5-4 with TRBJ2-3, with D hard to call. V was shortened by 3 bases and J by 5 bases, with 4 bases between the two germline ends. Looked up from germline, CDR1 is SGHNT and CDR2 is YYREEE (reference sequence). The CDR3 has 11 residues. The CDR3 DNA reads TGTGCCAGCAGCTCGGAAGATACGCAGTATTTT. Residues: CASSSEDTQYF.

The chain joins TRBV7-8 to TRBJ2-7; a possible D gene is TRBD2 (7 bases). The CDR3 is 17 residues long. Trimming took off 1 base at V and 2 bases at J, with 18 bases between the two ends. Germline-derived CDR1 and CDR2 are SGHVS and FQNEAQ. In DNA form, the CDR3 reads TGTGCCAGCAGCTTAGAGAGACTCCCCGGGGGGCCCTACGAGCAGTACTTC. Amino acid sequence: CASSLERLPGGPYEQYF. The variable domain in full, with the rest retrieved from reference TRBV7-8 and TRBJ2-7, is GAGVSQSPRYKVAKRGQDVALRCDPISGHVSLFWYQQALGQGPEFLTYFQNEAQLDKSGLPSDRFFAERPEGSVSTLKIQRTQQEDSAVYLCASSLERLPGGPYEQYFGPGTRLTVT.

CDR3 amino acids: CASSSIGTSSDEQYF. The CDR3 nucleotides read TGCGCCAGCAGCTCGATCGGGACTAGCAGCGACGAGCAGTACTTC. The V gene is TRBV5-1, the J gene TRBJ2-7, with TRBD2 matching 9 bases. J gave up 5 bases and V 3 bases, and 9 bases lay outside the gene matches. The CDR3 extends over 15 amino acids. From germline, CDR1 is SGHRS and CDR2 YFSETQ.

The V call is TRBV29-1, the J call TRBJ2-5; D not certain. Germline V gene data show CDR1 as SQVTM and CDR2 as ANQGSEA. Trimming removed 4 bases at V and 3 bases at J, with 18 bases between. The CDR3 length is 15 residues. In nucleotides, the CDR3 is TGCAGCGTTGTGGACCCTAGGAGCCCCAAAGAGACCCAGTACTTC. Translated, it gives CSVVDPRSPKETQYF.

The chain combines TRBV28 with TRBJ2-2; D remains unclear. Trimming pared 0 bases from V and 1 base from J, leaving 9 bases between. The CDR3 is 16 residues long. Germline V lookup: CDR1 MDHEN, CDR2 SYDVKM. CDR3 protein: CASSLWKSQNTGELFF. The CDR3 coding sequence is TGTGCCAGCAGTTTATGGAAGAGCCAGAACACCGGGGAGCTGTTTTTT.

The gene calls are TRBV5-4 and TRBJ2-7; perhaps D is TRBD1 or TRBD2 (5 bases each). CDR1 SGHNT and CDR2 YYREEE come from the germline V gene (reference sequence). V was pared by 0 bases and J by 2 bases, with 12 bases between. This CDR3 is 15 amino acids long. CDR3 sequence (DNA): TGTGCCAGCAGCTTGGATGGGACGGGAACCTACGAGCAGTACTTC. Translation: CASSLDGTGTYEQYF.

V gene TRBV7-9 combines with J gene TRBJ1-2; tentatively, D is TRBD1 (6 bases). This CDR3 has 15 amino acids. The germline CDR1 and CDR2 sequences are SEHNR and FQNEAQ (reference sequence). The germline V and J ends were trimmed by 1 base and 3 bases, with 12 bases remaining between them. CDR3 sequence (DNA): TGTGCCAGCAGCTTAGAGCAGGGGCTGGACTATGGCTACACCTTC. Its protein product is CASSLEQGLDYGYTF.

The rearrangement uses TRBV6-5 and TRBJ2-7; D is unclear. The ends were cut back, 8 bases at V and 0 bases at J, with 11 bases in the middle. Germline CDR1 is MNHEY and CDR2 is SVGAGI. This CDR3 is built from 13 residues. The CDR3 reads CASGDYSSYEQYF. CDR3 coding DNA: TGTGCCAGCGGCGATTATAGCTCCTACGAGCAGTACTTC.

The chain links TRBV7-9 to TRBJ2-3; D possibly uses TRBD1 or TRBD2 (6 bases each). With 4 bases removed from V and 8 bases from J, the gap between germline ends came to 19 bases. The CDR3 runs 15 residues. CDR1 is SEHNR, CDR2 FQNEAQ, per germline (reference sequence). The DNA of the CDR3 is TGTGCCAGCAGCTCGAAAGAGGGGGGCCCTGGTACGCAGTATTTT. Amino acids: CASSSKEGGPGTQYF. Full variable domain (missing parts from reference TRBV7-9 and TRBJ2-3): DTGVSQNPRHKITKRGQNVTFRCDPISEHNRLYWYRQTLGQGPEFLTYFQNEAQLEKSRLLSDRFSAERPKGSFSTLEIQRTEQGDSAMYLCASSSKEGGPGTQYFGPGTRLTVL.

This rearrangement joins TRBV29-1 to TRBJ2-7, with D uncertain. Germline lookup yields CDR1 SQVTM and CDR2 ANQGSEA. Trimming stripped 4 bases from V and 1 base from J, with 11 bases between. CDR3 length: 13 residues. The CDR3 DNA is TGCAGCGTTGTTTGGGCTACATCCTACGAGCAGTACTTC. It encodes CSVVWATSYEQYF.